These 32 T cell receptor beta chains originate from one sample sequenced in a study of Graves' ophthalmopathy and Graves' hyperthyroidism. RNA transcripts yielded amplified TCR beta CDR3 regions. An opening RT-PCR round employed HTBI primers and preceded a second-round multiplex PCR. TCRdb re-analysed the multiplex PCR reads in MiXCR, keeping a single row per CDR3 protein. The profile covers about 550,000 distinct CDR3 sequences, with under 45% appearing a single time and around 4.6% taken by the ten largest. Sequenced: peripheral blood or thyroid tissue (not recorded which). All receptors derive from an adult man with Graves' hyperthyroidism.

Many counts were recorded for this clonotype. This chain uses TRBV7-2 with TRBJ1-6; tentative D call: TRBD1 (6 bases). The CDR3 is 15 amino acids. Germline CDR1 reads SGHTA; CDR2 reads FQGNSA. Trimming took off 4 bases at V and 7 bases at J, with 14 bases between the two ends. CDR3 sequence (DNA): TGTGCCAGCAGCTATAAGGGGGGCGAAAATTCACCCCTCCACTTT. Residues: CASSYKGGENSPLHF.

The rearrangement links TRBV2 to TRBJ1-5; 8 positions agree with TRBD1. The CDR3 spans 13 residues. V lost 6 bases and J lost 14; bases outside the gene matches: 12. Germline V lookup: CDR1 SNHLY, CDR2 FYNNEI. CDR3 sequence (DNA): TGTGCCAGCAGGCCCGGGACAGGTACCTACGAGCATTTT. Its translation is CASRPGTGTYEHF.

The sample holds a few counts of this clonotype. A single base separates this from a much larger clone, so it may be a read error. The V and J genes are TRBV7-9 and TRBJ2-7; D could derive from TRBD1 or TRBD2 (5 bases each). The V gene's germline CDR1 is SEHNR and CDR2 FQNEAQ (reference sequence). The CDR3 is 14 amino acids. The ends were cut back, 9 bases at V and 0 bases at J, with 15 bases in the middle. CDR3 sequence reads: CASRPAGSSYEQYF. CDR3 coding DNA: TGTGCCAGTAGGCCAGCAGGGAGCTCCTACGAGCAGTACTTC.

This chain links TRBV10-3 with TRBJ1-4, with D possibly TRBD1 on 6 matching bases. Germline lookup yields CDR1 ENHRY and CDR2 SYGVKD. Trimming removed 4 bases from V and 3 bases from J, with 15 bases in between. This CDR3 comprises 16 residues. CDR3 nucleotides: TGTGCCATCAGTGGTAAGGGGGTGTCGGCTAATGAAAAACTGTTTTTT. Its translation: CAISGKGVSANEKLFF.

Comments on this clonotype: This may come from a read error, since a much larger clone is one base off. The V call is TRBV7-9, the J call TRBJ1-1; possibly TRBD1 for D (6 bases). The germline CDR1 and CDR2 sequences are SEHNR and FQNEAQ (reference sequence). This CDR3 has 13 amino acids. V lost 6 bases, J lost 6 bases, and 14 bases lay in between. The CDR3 region has the DNA TGTGCCAGCAGAACCACAGGGTGGCCTGAAGCTTTCTTT. Protein: CASRTTGWPEAFF.

This rearrangement joins TRBV9 to TRBJ2-1; 8 bases agree with TRBD2. CDR1 is SGDLS and CDR2 is YYNGEE in the germline V gene. The CDR3 loop spans 15 amino acids. V was clipped by 2 bases and J by 7 bases; unmatched bases: 8. This CDR3 reads CASSVSGRAVNEQFF. The CDR3 bases are TGTGCCAGCAGCGTTTCCGGGAGGGCGGTAAATGAGCAGTTCTTC. The full variable domain, rest sourced from reference TRBV9 and TRBJ2-1, is DSGVTQTPKHLITATGQRVTLRCSPRSGDLSVYWYQQSLDQGLQFLIQYYNGEERAKGNILERFSAQQFPDLHSELNLSSLELGDSALYFCASSVSGRAVNEQFFGPGTRLTVL.

A remark on this clonotype: It may be a read error: a sequence one base away is much more abundant. The chain joins TRBV6-5 to TRBJ1-5; D may be TRBD1 (5 bases). Germline V lookup: CDR1 MNHEY, CDR2 SVGAGI. V was trimmed by 5 bases and J by 5 bases, leaving 13 bases between them. The CDR3 is 14 amino acids. CDR3 sequence: CASSLRGFDQPQHF. In DNA form, the CDR3 reads TGTGCCAGCAGTCTGCGGGGGTTTGATCAGCCCCAGCATTTT.

On this clonotype: The junction does not match germline at one end; this may be a read error. This chain joins TRBV29-1 and TRBJ1-1; 9 positions agree with TRBD1. Germline CDR1 SQVTM, CDR2 ANQGSEA. This CDR3 spans 14 amino acids. CDR3 sequence (DNA): TGCGGCGTGGGGGGACAGGGAGTTGGGACTGAAGCTTTCTTT. Translation: CGVGGQGVGTEAFF.

As for this clonotype: The CDR3 does not close with the conserved phenylalanine or tryptophan, likely indicating a read error. The gene calls are TRBV2 and TRBJ2-7; tentatively, D is TRBD2 (6 bases). The CDR3 is 15 residues long. Trimming cost V 2 bases and J 7 bases, with 18 bases left between them. Germline CDR1 SNHLY, CDR2 FYNNEI. CDR3 DNA sequence: TGTGCCAGCAGTGAAACGGGAGCGCCCTACAATGAGCAGTACTCC. This translates into CASSETGAPYNEQYS.

This clonotype was counted ten times or more. The V call is TRBV6-5, the J call TRBJ1-2, with D hard to call. The CDR3 has 13 residues. Germline CDR1 reads MNHEY; CDR2 reads SVGAGI. V lost 6 bases, J lost 2 bases, and 10 bases lay in between. CDR3 sequence: CASSKVLNYGYTF. The CDR3, as DNA: TGTGCCAGCAGCAAGGTCTTAAACTATGGCTACACCTTC.

This clonotype was recorded a few times. This sequence joins TRBV6-6 and TRBJ2-5; D is ambiguous. Germline assignment: CDR1 MNHNY and CDR2 SVGAGI (reference sequence). This CDR3 contains 14 residues. Trimming took 7 bases from V and 1 from J, leaving 13 bases between them. Here the CDR3 reads CASTADAGQETQYF. The CDR3 bases are TGTGCCAGCACCGCAGACGCAGGCCAAGAGACCCAGTACTTC.

With respect to this clonotype: This sequence may be a read error, since a much larger clone differs from it by one base. The chain uses TRBV5-1 and TRBJ1-6; 8 nucleotides agree with TRBD1. The CDR3 spans 17 residues. Germline CDR1 and CDR2: SGHRS and YFSETQ. CDR3 sequence (DNA): TGCGCCAGCAGCTTGGGATCAACAGGACAGGGTAATCCACCCCTCCACTTT. As protein: CASSLGSTGQGNPPLHF.

The rearrangement uses TRBV10-3 and TRBJ2-5; 8 bases are shared with TRBD2. CDR1 and CDR2 (germline): ENHRY, SYGVKD. CDR3 length: 11 residues. Unmatched junction bases numbered 3, after V lost 2 bases and J lost 13 bases. This CDR3 is CAISEKAGGYF. CDR3 nucleotide sequence: TGTGCCATCAGTGAGAAGGCGGGAGGGTACTTC.

For this clonotype: Possible read error: a much larger clone is one base away. CDR3 bases: TGTGCCAGCAGCGCAAACAGGGCCTATCGGCCCCAGCATTTT. This translates into CASSANRAYRPQHF. The V gene is TRBV7-2, the J gene TRBJ1-5; a weak D match, TRBD1 (6 bases). CDR1 SGHTA and CDR2 FQGNSA come from the germline V gene. This CDR3 region has 14 residues. V lost 5 bases, J lost 9 bases, and 17 bases lay in between. The whole variable domain, remainder taken from reference TRBV7-2 and TRBJ1-5, is GAGVSQSPSNKVTEKGKDVELRCDPISGHTALYWYRQSLGQGLEFLIYFQGNSAPDKSGLPSDRFSAERTGGSVSTLTIQRTQQEDSAVYLCASSANRAYRPQHFGDGTRLSIL.

This clonotype was found a few times. The chain links TRBV12-3 or TRBV12-4 to TRBJ2-7; 9 bases are shared with TRBD1. The length of the CDR3 is 16 residues. Trimming removed 4 bases from V and 0 bases from J; junction bases left unmatched: 7. The CDR3 protein is CASSSMTGGGSYEQYF. CDR3 coding DNA: TGTGCCAGCAGTTCCATGACAGGGGGGGGCTCCTACGAGCAGTACTTC.

The V and J genes are TRBV19 and TRBJ1-2; no clear D. The CDR3 extends over 16 amino acids. V lost 3 bases and J 4 bases, leaving 18 bases between the germline ends. Germline V gene sequence: CDR1 LNHDA, CDR2 SQIVND (reference sequence). For the CDR3, the DNA is TGTGCCAGTAGTATTATAATGGAGATCCTCTCCTATGGCTACACCTTC. Its protein product is CASSIIMEILSYGYTF.

This clonotype was recorded many times. The chain carries TRBV2 and TRBJ1-1; D is undetermined. Trimming took 6 bases from V and 5 from J, leaving 7 bases between them. CDR1 is SNHLY and CDR2 is FYNNEI in the germline V gene. The CDR3 consists of 11 residues. CDR3 DNA sequence: TGTGCCAGCAGCGAGGAAACTGAAGCTTTCTTT. It is translated as CASSEETEAFF.

The CDR3 region has the DNA TGTGCCAGCAGTCTTCGGACCGGCCAAAAGCAGTACTTC. This encodes CASSLRTGQKQYF. The chain carries TRBV6-5 and TRBJ2-7; D is unclear. The CDR3 covers 13 residues. CDR1 and CDR2 from the germline V gene are MNHEY and SVGAGI. V dropped 5 bases and J dropped 8 bases, with 16 bases sitting between them.

Concerning this clonotype itself: Sequence at one end of the junction differs from germline and may be a read error. The chain uses TRBV4-1 and TRBJ2-7; 10 bases are a match to TRBD1. Germline-derived CDR1 and CDR2 are MGHRA and YSYEKL. The CDR3 runs to 15 residues. CDR3 region: CASSPRDRGAYEQYF. CDR3 bases: TGTGCCAGCAGCCCAAGGGACAGGGGAGCCTACGAGCAGTACTTC.

This clonotype was detected ten times or more. V usage is TRBV12-3 or TRBV12-4 and J usage is TRBJ1-1; TRBD1 agrees at 8 bases. CDR3 length: 17 residues. The V and J ends lost 3 bases and 4 bases, in that order; junction bases with no gene match: 13. For the CDR3, the DNA is TGTGCCAGCAGTTTTGGACAGGGACAAAAGGGAGGCACTGAAGCTTTCTTT. As protein: CASSFGQGQKGGTEAFF.

This clonotype showed up just a few times. The chain is built from TRBV7-3 and TRBJ2-2, with D uncertain. From germline, CDR1 is SGHTA and CDR2 FQGTGA. This CDR3 spans 15 amino acids. Trimming removed 5 bases at V and 7 bases at J, with 17 bases between. CDR3 region: CASSPTPSVVGELFF. CDR3 in DNA: TGTGCCAGCAGCCCCACCCCCTCAGTGGTCGGGGAGCTGTTTTTT.

With respect to this clonotype: A read error may account for a junction end that differs from germline. CDR3 in DNA: TGCGCCAGCAGCGCCCGACAGGGTTGGAATCAGCCCCAGCATTTT. Encoded protein: CASSARQGWNQPQHF. The chain uses TRBV7-8 and TRBJ1-5, with 7 bases that match TRBD1. Germline lookup yields CDR1 SGHVS and CDR2 FQNEAQ. The CDR3 runs 15 residues.

In this sample, this clonotype turned up once. The chain employs TRBV10-3 and TRBJ1-5; D perhaps matches TRBD1 (5 bases). The CDR3 totals 13 residues. Trimming removed 3 bases from V and 6 bases from J, with 9 bases in between. CDR1 and CDR2 from the germline V gene are ENHRY and SYGVKD. The CDR3 sequence is CAISDRAGQPQHF. The CDR3 DNA is TGTGCCATCAGTGACAGGGCAGGTCAGCCCCAGCATTTT.

This clonotype was recorded many times. The J gene is TRBJ1-4, the V gene TRBV29-1; TRBD1 matches at 7 bases. With 4 bases clipped from V and 8 bases from J, the junction kept 4 bases outside the gene matches. CDR1 is SQVTM and CDR2 is ANQGSEA in the germline V gene. CDR3 length equals 12 residues. CDR3 loop: CSVARGPEKLFF. The CDR3 nucleotides read TGCAGCGTTGCTAGGGGGCCAGAAAAACTGTTTTTT.

The gene calls are TRBV29-1 and TRBJ2-7; no definite D call. The CDR3 covers 14 residues. The V end was cut by 8 bases, the J end by 0 bases, with 17 bases between. CDR1 is SQVTM and CDR2 is ANQGSEA in the germline V gene. This CDR3 reads CSYKANQHSYEQYF. The CDR3 nucleotides read TGCAGCTATAAAGCCAACCAACACTCCTACGAGCAGTACTTC.

The gene calls are TRBV29-1 and TRBJ1-4, with D uncertain. Germline V gives CDR1 SQVTM, CDR2 ANQGSEA. The CDR3 totals 13 residues. V dropped 2 bases and J dropped 6 bases, with 10 bases sitting between them. CDR3 amino acids: CSVEPPGYEKLFF. DNA of the CDR3: TGCAGCGTTGAACCGCCGGGATATGAAAAACTGTTTTTT.

This clonotype showed up many times. The V gene is TRBV12-3 or TRBV12-4, the J gene TRBJ2-2; the D gene is possibly TRBD2 (6 bases). Trimming left V 5 bases short and J 3 bases short, with 10 bases between. CDR3 length: 14 amino acids. CDR3 coding DNA: TGTGCCAGCAGTGCCCGGGAGCACACCGGGGAGCTGTTTTTT. Translation gives CASSAREHTGELFF.

J is TRBJ1-5 and V is TRBV2, with 11 bases aligning to TRBD1. After removal of 5 bases from V and 6 bases from J, the junction contained 12 bases not matched to a gene. The CDR3 spans 17 residues. Germline CDR1 SNHLY, CDR2 FYNNEI. CDR3 region: CASSKKPGQGVIQPQHF. The CDR3 region has the DNA TGTGCCAGCAGTAAAAAGCCGGGACAGGGGGTTATTCAGCCCCAGCATTTT.

This clonotype was picked up a small number of times. This chain joins TRBV7-9 and TRBJ2-7; 7 bases align to TRBD1. The CDR3 spans 15 residues. CDR1 and CDR2 (germline): SEHNR, FQNEAQ (reference sequence). Trimming took 5 bases from V and 0 from J; bases not matched to a gene: 7. Written as DNA, the CDR3 is TGTGCCAGCAGCCAAGGGGGCAGTCCCTCCTACGAGCAGTACTTC. This translates into CASSQGGSPSYEQYF. Based on the CDR3 plus reference TRBV7-9 and TRBJ2-7, the full variable domain is DTGVSQNPRHKITKRGQNVTFRCDPISEHNRLYWYRQTLGQGPEFLTYFQNEAQLEKSRLLSDRFSAERPKGSFSTLEIQRTEQGDSAMYLCASSQGGSPSYEQYFGPGTRLTVT.

The chain recombines TRBV2 with TRBJ1-4; D gene unclear. Germline loops: CDR1 SNHLY, CDR2 FYNNEI. The CDR3 runs to 14 residues. The V gene lost 0 bases and the J gene lost 8 bases, with 10 bases spanning the gap. CDR3 in amino acids: CASSEAVAGEKLFF. The CDR3 nucleotides read TGTGCCAGCAGTGAAGCTGTAGCGGGGGAAAAACTGTTTTTT.

This clonotype occurred many times. The chain links TRBV5-8 to TRBJ1-1; no definite D call. This CDR3 is 16 amino acids long. CDR1 and CDR2 from the germline V gene are SGHTS and YDEGEE. With 5 bases removed from V and 0 bases from J, the gap between germline ends came to 17 bases. The CDR3 DNA reads TGTGCCAGCAGTTCCCCAGAAAAAGACATGAACACTGAAGCTTTCTTT. Its protein is CASSSPEKDMNTEAFF. Variable domain in full (rest from reference TRBV5-8 and TRBJ1-1): EAGVTQSPTHLIKTRGQQATLRCSPISGHTSVYWYQQALGLGLQFLLWYDEGEERNRGNFPPRFSGRQFPNYSSELNVNALELEDSALYLCASSSPEKDMNTEAFFGQGTRLTVV.

In this sample, this clonotype turned up many times. The gene calls are TRBV12-3 or TRBV12-4 and TRBJ2-5; 7 bases fit TRBD1. CDR3 length equals 13 residues. The junction had 4 bases not matched to a gene; V was cut back by 8 bases and J by 1 base. DNA of the CDR3: TGTGCCAGCGGGTGGACAGGCCAAGAGACCCAGTACTTC. Residues: CASGWTGQETQYF.